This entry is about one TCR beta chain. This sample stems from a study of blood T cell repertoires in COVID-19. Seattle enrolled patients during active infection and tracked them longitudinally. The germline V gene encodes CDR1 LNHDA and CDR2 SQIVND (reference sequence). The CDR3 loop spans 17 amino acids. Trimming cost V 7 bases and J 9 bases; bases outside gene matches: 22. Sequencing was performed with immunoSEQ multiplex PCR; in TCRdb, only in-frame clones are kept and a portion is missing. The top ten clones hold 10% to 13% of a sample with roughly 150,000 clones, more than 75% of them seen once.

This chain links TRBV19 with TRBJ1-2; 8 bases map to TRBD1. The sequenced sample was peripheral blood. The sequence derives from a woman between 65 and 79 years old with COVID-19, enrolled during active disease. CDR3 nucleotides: TGTGCCAGTAACCCCGGCTTCTCGGACAGGGTGGGGTCGAGCTACACCTTC. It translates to CASNPGFSDRVGSSYTF. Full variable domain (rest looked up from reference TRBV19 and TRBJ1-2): DGGITQSPKYLFRKEGQNVTLSCEQNLNHDAMYWYRQDPGQGLRLIYYSQIVNDFQKGDIAEGYSVSREKKESFPLTVTSAQKNPTAFYLCASNPGFSDRVGSSYTFGSGTRLTVV.